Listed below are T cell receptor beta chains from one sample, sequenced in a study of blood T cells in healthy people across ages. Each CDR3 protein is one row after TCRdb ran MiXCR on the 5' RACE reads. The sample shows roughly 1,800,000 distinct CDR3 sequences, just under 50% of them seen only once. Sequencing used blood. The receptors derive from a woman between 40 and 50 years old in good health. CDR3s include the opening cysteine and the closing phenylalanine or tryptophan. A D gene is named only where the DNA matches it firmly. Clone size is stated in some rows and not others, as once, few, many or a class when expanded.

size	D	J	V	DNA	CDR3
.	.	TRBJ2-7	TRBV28	TGTGCCAGCATTGGGAACTCCTACGAGCAGTACTTC	CASIGNSYEQYF
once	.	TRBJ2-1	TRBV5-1	TGCGCCAGCAGCTTGGACATGGAAAACGAGCAGTTCTTC	CASSLDMENEQFF
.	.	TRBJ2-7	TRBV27	TGTGCCAGCAGTCCCGTCGATGGGCTCGATGGCGAGCAGTACTTC	CASSPVDGLDGEQYF
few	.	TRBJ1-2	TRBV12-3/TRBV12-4	TGTGCCAGCAGTTTATTGTCGGGACGCTATGGCTACACCTTC	CASSLLSGRYGYTF
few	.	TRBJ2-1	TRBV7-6	TGTGCCAGCAGCTTAGGTCGTTTGTCCATCGACTCCTACAATGAGCAGTTCTTC	CASSLGRLSIDSYNEQFF
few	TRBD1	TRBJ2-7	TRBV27	TGTGCTAGCAGTCTCTCGGACAGGGGGCAGAACGAGCAGTACTTC	CASSLSDRGQNEQYF
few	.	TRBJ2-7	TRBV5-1	TGCGCCAGCAGCTTGGTTCCAGACTTCTCCTACAATGAGCAGTACTTC	CASSLVPDFSYNEQYF
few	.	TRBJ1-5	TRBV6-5	TGTGCCAGCAGTTACTCTCCCAATAGCAATCAGCCCCAGCATTTT	CASSYSPNSNQPQHF
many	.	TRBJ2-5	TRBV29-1	TGCAGCGTGTTCAGTAGAGAGACCCAGTACTTC	CSVFSRETQYF
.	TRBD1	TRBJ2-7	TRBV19	TGTGCCAGTAGTATGGGGGACAGGGCCGAGCAGTACTTC	CASSMGDRAEQYF
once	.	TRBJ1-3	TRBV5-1	TGCGCCAGCAGGGCGACAGCGGCGTCTGGAAACACCATATATTTT	CASRATAASGNTIYF
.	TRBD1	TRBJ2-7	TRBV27	TGTGCCAGCCGTATGGGACAGGGGGCAGGTGAGCAGTACTTC	CASRMGQGAGEQYF
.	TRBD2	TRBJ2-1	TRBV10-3	TGTGCCATCAGGGCAATACTAGCGGGGGGGCCTCGCAATGAGCAGTTCTTC	CAIRAILAGGPRNEQFF
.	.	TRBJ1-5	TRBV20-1	TGCAGTGCTAGAGATGGGTCATACCCTTATCAGCCCCAGCATTTT	CSARDGSYPYQPQHF
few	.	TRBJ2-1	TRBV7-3	TGTGCCAGCAGCTTACTCGGGACAACAAACAATGAGCAGTTCTTC	CASSLLGTTNNEQFF
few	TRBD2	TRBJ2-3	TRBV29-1	TGCAGCGGGGAGGCTAGCGGGGGTTGGGATACGCAGTATTTT	CSGEASGGWDTQYF
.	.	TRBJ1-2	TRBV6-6	TGTGCCAGCACTTCACCGGGACACTACTATGGCTACACCTTC	CASTSPGHYYGYTF
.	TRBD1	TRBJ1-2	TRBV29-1	TGCAGCGTTCGGGACAGGGGTCACGACTATGGCTACACCTTC	CSVRDRGHDYGYTF
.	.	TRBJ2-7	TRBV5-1	TGCGCCAGCAGCTTGCGTGAGGAAATTTCCTACGAGCAGTACTTC	CASSLREEISYEQYF
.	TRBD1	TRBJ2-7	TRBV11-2	TGTGCCAGCAGCCCCTGGGCTCGACAGGGCAGGGACGAGCAGTACTTC	CASSPWARQGRDEQYF
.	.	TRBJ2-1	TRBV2	TGTGCCAGCAGGGAAAGGGTGTTGTCCTACAATGAGCAGTTCTTC	CASRERVLSYNEQFF
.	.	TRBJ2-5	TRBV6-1	TGTGCCAGCAGTGATCCCTCCATGGCGAGAGGGGAGACCCAGTACTTC	CASSDPSMARGETQYF
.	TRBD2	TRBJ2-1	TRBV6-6	TGTGCCAGCTTCGGCCACGGGGGGGACTACAATGAGCAGTTCTTC	CASFGHGGDYNEQFF
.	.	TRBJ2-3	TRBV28	TGTGCCACAGGGGGGTACGACACAGATACGCAGTATTTT	CATGGYDTDTQYF
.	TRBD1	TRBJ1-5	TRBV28	TGTGCCAGCAGTTTACAGGGGGCTAGTGAATTGAGGCAGCCCCAGCATTTT	CASSLQGASELRQPQHF
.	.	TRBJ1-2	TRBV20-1	TGCAGTGCTAGACCCTCCGCGGGGTTTGGCTATGGCTACACCTTC	CSARPSAGFGYGYTF
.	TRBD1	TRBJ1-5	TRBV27	TGTGCCAGCAGTTTCCCAACCTTACGGACAGGGGGAGATGGACGAAATCAGCCCCAGCATTTT	CASSFPTLRTGGDGRNQPQHF